This T cell receptor (beta chain) was sequenced in a study of blood T cell repertoires in COVID-19. Germline V lookup: CDR1 SGHTA, CDR2 FQGTGA. J gave up 6 bases and V 4 bases, and 11 bases lay outside the gene matches. The CDR3 covers 17 residues. Under the authors' procedure: Estimated nucleated cell counts came from reference gene primer amplification. Profiled with immunoSEQ multiplex PCR; TCRdb holds only in-frame clones, not every one. That table gives V, J and clone size, and the DNA gave D and trimming. In the table there are fewer than 350,000 clones, about 85% of which are singletons. The source is a woman aged 30 to 39 who had been exposed to COVID-19. Sequences were obtained from PBMCs or T cells enriched from blood (not recorded which). The genes are TRBV7-3 and TRBJ2-2; TRBD2 matches 10 bases. The CDR3 region has the DNA TGTGCCAGCAGCTCCGGGACTAGCGCTATGACCGCCGGGGAGCTGTTTTTT. Translating gives CASSSGTSAMTAGELFF.